The rows below give T cell receptor beta chains drawn from one sample of a study of T cells after yellow fever vaccination. TCRdb used MiXCR to reprocess the 5' RACE reads, holding one entry per CDR3 protein. Of around 100,000 distinct CDR3 sequences in the sample, roughly 8.4% were seen once. The specimen was CD8+ T cells sorted from PBMCs, collected 45 days after the yellow fever booster vaccination. These receptors all come from a man between 25 and 39 years old who received the YFV17D yellow fever vaccine. The CDR3 runs from the conserved cysteine through the conserved F or W. The D gene is left open where the match is weak. Rows give clone size only sometimes, using once, few, many, or a class for an expanded clone.

length: 11
J: TRBJ2-1
size: many
D: .
V: TRBV6-5
DNA: TGTGCCAGCAGTTCAGGAAATGAGCAGTTCTTC
CDR3: CASSSGNEQFF

length: 15
J: TRBJ1-3
size: few
D: TRBD1
V: TRBV15
DNA: TGTGCCACCAGCGGGACAGGGGCGACGGGAAACACCATATATTTT
CDR3: CATSGTGATGNTIYF

length: 13
J: TRBJ2-3
size: many
D: .
V: TRBV27
DNA: TGTGCCAGCAGTTTTGGATCGGCAGATACGCAGTATTTT
CDR3: CASSFGSADTQYF

length: 15
J: TRBJ2-7
size: .
D: .
V: TRBV9
DNA: TGTGCCAGCAGCGGGGGTGCGGGGCTCGGGGACGAGCAGTACTTC
CDR3: CASSGGAGLGDEQYF

length: 16
J: TRBJ2-3
size: many
D: .
V: TRBV10-3
DNA: TGTGCCATCAGTGACCCGTGGGGGACTAGCACAGATACGCAGTATTTT
CDR3: CAISDPWGTSTDTQYF

length: 14
J: TRBJ2-3
size: .
D: .
V: TRBV13
DNA: TGTGCCAGCAGCTTAGGGCAGTACACAGATACGCAGTATTTT
CDR3: CASSLGQYTDTQYF

length: 14
J: TRBJ2-3
size: .
D: .
V: TRBV10-3
DNA: TGTGCCATCAGTGAATCTGGGGCCACAGATACGCAGTATTTT
CDR3: CAISESGATDTQYF

length: 15
J: TRBJ1-1
size: .
D: .
V: TRBV7-8
DNA: TGTGCCAGCAGCTTTTTTAAAGACGGGAACACTGAAGCTTTCTTT
CDR3: CASSFFKDGNTEAFF

length: 11
J: TRBJ2-1
size: .
D: .
V: TRBV10-1
DNA: TGCGCCAGGATAGTCAACAATGAGCAGTTCTTC
CDR3: CARIVNNEQFF

length: 15
J: TRBJ2-1
size: many
D: .
V: TRBV20-1
DNA: TGCAGTGCTAGAGATGGGACTTCAACATACAATGAGCAGTTCTTC
CDR3: CSARDGTSTYNEQFF

length: 12
J: TRBJ2-7
size: .
D: .
V: TRBV3-1
DNA: TGTGCTAGCAGCTACAGGCCTTACGAGCAGTACTTC
CDR3: CASSYRPYEQYF

length: 15
J: TRBJ2-1
size: many
D: TRBD2
V: TRBV12-3/TRBV12-4
DNA: TGTGCCAGCAATCAACTAGCGGGAGTGGAGAATGAGCAGTTCTTC
CDR3: CASNQLAGVENEQFF

length: 14
J: TRBJ2-7
size: .
D: .
V: TRBV6-1
DNA: TGTGCCAGCGCGTTAAGGGACGGAGACTACGAGCAGTACTTC
CDR3: CASALRDGDYEQYF

length: 15
J: TRBJ2-1
size: many
D: .
V: TRBV7-2
DNA: TGTGCCAGCAGTTCTCACTTGGGAGGATACAATGAGCAGTTCTTC
CDR3: CASSSHLGGYNEQFF

length: 15
J: TRBJ1-1
size: many
D: TRBD1
V: TRBV27
DNA: TGTGCCAGCAGTTGGGGGACAGCAATGAACACTGAAGCTTTCTTT
CDR3: CASSWGTAMNTEAFF

length: 13
J: TRBJ2-7
size: many
D: .
V: TRBV29-1
DNA: TGCAGCGTTGAAGATATCACAGACTACGAGCAGTACTTC
CDR3: CSVEDITDYEQYF

length: 16
J: TRBJ2-5
size: .
D: .
V: TRBV5-1
DNA: TGCGCCAGCAGCTCGCCCGGCGAAGGGGCCCGAGAGACCCAGTACTTC
CDR3: CASSSPGEGARETQYF

length: 14
J: TRBJ2-1
size: many
D: .
V: TRBV14
DNA: TGTGCCAGCAGCCAAGATTCTAGTCCAAATGAGCAGTTCTTC
CDR3: CASSQDSSPNEQFF

length: 15
J: TRBJ2-1
size: many
D: .
V: TRBV5-1
DNA: TGCGCCAGCAGCCCGGAGGTAGCGGCCTACAATGAGCAGTTCTTC
CDR3: CASSPEVAAYNEQFF

length: 18
J: TRBJ2-3
size: many
D: TRBD2
V: TRBV6-2/TRBV6-3
DNA: TGTGCCAGCAGAACCTACCGGGCGCTAGCGGGAGGCACAGATACGCAGTATTTT
CDR3: CASRTYRALAGGTDTQYF

length: 15
J: TRBJ2-3
size: many
D: .
V: TRBV3-1
DNA: TGTGCCAGCAGCACAGAATCCTATATGGCAGATACGCAGTATTTT
CDR3: CASSTESYMADTQYF

length: 13
J: TRBJ2-1
size: many
D: TRBD2
V: TRBV29-1
DNA: TGCAGCGTTGACACTAGCGGGTTCAATGAGCAGTTCTTC
CDR3: CSVDTSGFNEQFF

length: 15
J: TRBJ2-1
size: .
D: TRBD2
V: TRBV7-2
DNA: TGTGCCAGCAGCTTAAATAGCGGGAGAGGCAATGAGCAGTTCTTC
CDR3: CASSLNSGRGNEQFF

length: 21
J: TRBJ2-2
size: few
D: TRBD2
V: TRBV7-9
DNA: TGTGCCAGCAGCCTCCCCTCCTCGAGGGATGGACTGGCTAGCGGGCCCGGGGAGCTGTTTTTT
CDR3: CASSLPSSRDGLASGPGELFF

length: 16
J: TRBJ2-1
size: many
D: TRBD2
V: TRBV19
DNA: TGTGCCAGTAGCACAGCGGGGGGGAGCTCCTACAATGAGCAGTTCTTC
CDR3: CASSTAGGSSYNEQFF

length: 15
J: TRBJ1-1
size: many
D: .
V: TRBV27
DNA: TGTGCCAGCGCCTATTCGGGGGGGTTGAACACTGAAGCTTTCTTT
CDR3: CASAYSGGLNTEAFF

length: 14
J: TRBJ1-4
size: .
D: TRBD1
V: TRBV13
DNA: TGTGCCAGCAGCCCGACAGGGCCTAATGAAAAACTGTTTTTT
CDR3: CASSPTGPNEKLFF

length: 13
J: TRBJ1-4
size: medium-sized
D: .
V: TRBV7-9
DNA: TGTGCCAGCACTCTCGCAACTAATGAAAAACTGTTTTTT
CDR3: CASTLATNEKLFF

length: 14
J: TRBJ2-7
size: few
D: TRBD1
V: TRBV28
DNA: TGTGCCAGCCTCAGGGGGACAGGTATATCGGAGCAGTACTTC
CDR3: CASLRGTGISEQYF

length: 15
J: TRBJ1-2
size: .
D: TRBD1
V: TRBV12-3/TRBV12-4
DNA: TGTGCCAGCAGTAGCGGACAGGGAGGCTTCTATGGCTACACCTTC
CDR3: CASSSGQGGFYGYTF

length: 14
J: TRBJ2-5
size: many
D: .
V: TRBV27
DNA: TGTGCCAGCAGTTTTTTAATGGACAGAGAGACCCAGTACTTC
CDR3: CASSFLMDRETQYF

length: 13
J: TRBJ2-1
size: many
D: .
V: TRBV9
DNA: TGTGCCAGCAGCGTAGCCAGGGACAATGAGCAGTTCTTC
CDR3: CASSVARDNEQFF

length: 13
J: TRBJ1-1
size: .
D: .
V: TRBV19
DNA: TGTGCCAGTATGCCACTCAACAGGGCTGAAGCTTTCTTT
CDR3: CASMPLNRAEAFF

length: 15
J: TRBJ2-1
size: many
D: TRBD2
V: TRBV7-9
DNA: TGTGCCAGCAGCGTAGGACTAGCGGGACTCAATGAGCAGTTCTTC
CDR3: CASSVGLAGLNEQFF

length: 14
J: TRBJ1-5
size: many
D: .
V: TRBV27
DNA: TGTGCCAGCAGTTTACCGGGCCGCAATCAGCCCCAGCATTTT
CDR3: CASSLPGRNQPQHF

length: 15
J: TRBJ2-7
size: many
D: TRBD1
V: TRBV12-5
DNA: TGTGCTAGTGGGGCCGGGGACAGTCTTCCCTACGAGCAGTACTTC
CDR3: CASGAGDSLPYEQYF

length: 12
J: TRBJ2-5
size: many
D: .
V: TRBV2
DNA: TGTGCCAGCATGGACGGTTGGGAGACCCAGTACTTC
CDR3: CASMDGWETQYF

length: 17
J: TRBJ2-1
size: few
D: TRBD1
V: TRBV27
DNA: TGTGCCAGCAGTTTAGAGGGGGAAGGACAGGGGGAAAATGAGCAGTTCTTC
CDR3: CASSLEGEGQGENEQFF

length: 12
J: TRBJ2-7
size: many
D: .
V: TRBV29-1
DNA: TGCAGCGCCTACGGGAACTCCTACGAGCAGTACTTC
CDR3: CSAYGNSYEQYF

length: 14
J: TRBJ2-5
size: many
D: TRBD1
V: TRBV28
DNA: TGTGCCAGCAGCCGGGACAGGTTCGGAGAGACCCAGTACTTC
CDR3: CASSRDRFGETQYF

length: 15
J: TRBJ2-2
size: many
D: .
V: TRBV4-3
DNA: TGCGCCAGCAGCCAAGGACAGGACCACACCGGGGAGCTGTTTTTT
CDR3: CASSQGQDHTGELFF

length: 14
J: TRBJ2-5
size: .
D: .
V: TRBV20-1
DNA: TGCAGTGCCAGACCGGGACACGACCAAGAGACCCAGTACTTC
CDR3: CSARPGHDQETQYF

length: 14
J: TRBJ2-2
size: few
D: .
V: TRBV28
DNA: TGTGCCAGCAGTTTTGAGACGAACACCGGGGAGCTGTTTTTT
CDR3: CASSFETNTGELFF

length: 14
J: TRBJ1-1
size: .
D: .
V: TRBV9
DNA: TGTGCCAGCAACGCGGGGGGGGGGAAGACTGAAGCTTTCTTT
CDR3: CASNAGGGKTEAFF

length: 16
J: TRBJ2-3
size: .
D: TRBD2
V: TRBV2
DNA: TGTGCCAGCAGTGAAGCGATCCTAGCGGGAGCGGATACGCAGTATTTT
CDR3: CASSEAILAGADTQYF

length: 15
J: TRBJ2-5
size: .
D: TRBD2
V: TRBV3-1
DNA: TGTGCCACCAGCCAAGATTTAGCGGGCGGGGAGACCCAGTACTTC
CDR3: CATSQDLAGGETQYF

length: 11
J: TRBJ2-1
size: many
D: .
V: TRBV20-1
DNA: TGCAGTGCCGCCCTCGTAAATGAGCAGTTCTTC
CDR3: CSAALVNEQFF

length: 15
J: TRBJ2-5
size: many
D: .
V: TRBV27
DNA: TGTGCCAGCAGGAGCGACAGTCCTCGGCCAGAGACCCAGTACTTC
CDR3: CASRSDSPRPETQYF

length: 10
J: TRBJ1-1
size: many
D: .
V: TRBV20-1
DNA: TGCAGTGCAAACGACGGTGAAGCTTTCTTT
CDR3: CSANDGEAFF

length: 18
J: TRBJ2-3
size: many
D: TRBD2
V: TRBV5-8
DNA: TGTGCCAGCAGCTTGGGACTAGCGGGACTCACTGCCCAAGATACGCAGTATTTT
CDR3: CASSLGLAGLTAQDTQYF